One sample yielded the 25 T cell receptor beta chains listed below, sequenced in a study of regulatory T cells in long-lasting Graves disease (TCRdb year 2021). This sample's time point label indicates: persistent/refractory GD, antithyroid drugs over 5 years with positive TRAb. RNA was extracted from PBMCs in TRIzol for both TCR sequencing and RNA sequencing. The protocol used for the library was multiplex PCR. Instrument used: Illumina HiSeq 4000. To build TCR beta libraries, CDR3 regions were amplified by Arm-PCR using iRepertoire HTBI primers. TCRdb trimmed public reads at Q25 via fastp, called clones via MiXCR and kept in-frame beta chains. Records with the same CDR3 protein are collapsed into one entry carrying the most frequent genes and DNA. Recorded for this sample are 700,000 or so distinct CDR3 sequences; roughly 30% of them occurred a single time. The top ten hold roughly 46% of the sample.

The input for sequencing was peripheral blood mononuclear cells (PBMCs), taken when the disease was refractory, from a patient treated with antithyroid drugs. Receptors were obtained from a female donor with Graves disease.

This clonotype was recorded many times. The J gene is TRBJ2-5, the V gene TRBV3-1; possible D gene TRBD2, 6 bases. The CDR3 runs to 14 residues. Germline assignment: CDR1 LGHDT and CDR2 YNNKEL (reference sequence). V was clipped by 0 bases and J by 2 bases, with 7 bases between them. CDR3 bases: TGTGCCAGCAGCCAAGATCTAGCGCAAGAGACCCAGTACTTC. Amino acids: CASSQDLAQETQYF.

This clonotype appeared a few times. The chain employs TRBV20-1 and TRBJ1-1, with D unclear. The V and J ends lost 3 bases and 0 bases respectively, with 8 bases between them. CDR1 DFQATT and CDR2 SNEGSKA come from the germline V gene (reference sequence). The CDR3 has 13 amino acids. The CDR3 loop is CSARDGVNTEAFF. CDR3 nucleotides: TGCAGTGCTAGGGACGGAGTGAACACTGAAGCTTTCTTT.

V gene TRBV10-3 combines with J gene TRBJ2-2; 13 bases are shared with TRBD2. This CDR3 contains 17 residues. Losses at the gene ends were 3 bases for V and 5 bases for J; bases not matched to a gene: 6. The germline CDR1 and CDR2 sequences are ENHRY and SYGVKD. In nucleotides, the CDR3 is TGTGCCATCAGTGAACAGTTGACTAGCGGGAGGACCGGGGAGCTGTTTTTT. Residues: CAISEQLTSGRTGELFF.

This clonotype has a count of ten or more. V is TRBV2 and J is TRBJ2-5; D uncertain. The CDR3 spans 15 residues. The germline V gene has CDR1 SNHLY and CDR2 FYNNEI. Trimming stripped 2 bases from V and 2 bases from J, with 12 bases between. DNA for the CDR3: TGTGCCAGCAGTGAAAACCTCGGACGGCAAGAGACCCAGTACTTC. Amino acid sequence: CASSENLGRQETQYF.

The chain couples TRBV6-2 or TRBV6-3 to TRBJ1-1, with D possibly being TRBD1 (5 bases). The CDR3 has 16 residues. V was pared by 0 bases and J by 1 base, with 12 bases between. From germline, CDR1 is MNHEY and CDR2 SVGEGT. The CDR3 nucleotides are TGTGCCAGCAGTTACTCGGTTTGGCAGGGGAACACTGAAGCTTTCTTT. Protein sequence: CASSYSVWQGNTEAFF.

This clonotype appeared many times. V gene TRBV2 combines with J gene TRBJ1-6, with unresolved D. The CDR3 is 13 amino acids. Per germline, CDR1 SNHLY and CDR2 FYNNEI. The V gene lost 7 bases and the J gene lost 11 bases, with 15 bases spanning the gap. Written as DNA, the CDR3 is TGTGCCAGCACTACCCAAACGGAGCCACCCCTCCACTTT. Its translation is CASTTQTEPPLHF.

The rearrangement joins TRBV18 to TRBJ1-6; 10 bases line up with TRBD1. CDR3 length: 15 amino acids. Germline loops: CDR1 KGHSH, CDR2 LQKENI. V lost 4 bases, J lost 5 bases, and 2 bases stayed unmatched. DNA for the CDR3: TGTGCCAGCTCACGACAGGGGGCGGATAATTCACCCCTCCACTTT. This gives the protein CASSRQGADNSPLHF.

This clonotype was seen a handful of times. This chain links TRBV12-3 or TRBV12-4 with TRBJ1-1; D not resolved. V lost 5 bases and J 2 bases, leaving 12 bases between the germline ends. The CDR3 loop spans 14 amino acids. CDR3 protein: CASSPGIYNTEAFF. The CDR3 nucleotides are TGTGCCAGCAGTCCGGGGATTTATAACACTGAAGCTTTCTTT.

This clonotype was counted a few times. This sequence joins TRBV2 and TRBJ2-7; D is unclear. V lost 11 bases and J lost 4, with 9 bases in between. Germline-derived CDR1 and CDR2 are SNHLY and FYNNEI. The CDR3 is made up of 10 amino acids. The CDR3 bases are TGTGCCCATTTAGGTTACGAGCAGTACTTC. Translated: CAHLGYEQYF.

Notes on this clonotype: This may be a read error: a much more frequent sequence differs by one nucleotide. The chain employs TRBV5-1 and TRBJ2-6; unclear D gene. The CDR3 loop spans 16 amino acids. Germline-derived CDR1 and CDR2 are SGHRS and YFSETQ. CDR3 bases: TGCGCCAGCAGCTTGGGGGTGAGCTCTGAGGCCAACGTCCTGACTTTC. Translated: CASSLGVSSEANVLTF.

This chain links TRBV7-2 with TRBJ2-5; 9 bases map to TRBD2. This CDR3 is built from 14 residues. The germline V gene has CDR1 SGHTA and CDR2 FQGNSA. J gave up 7 bases and V 5 bases, and 8 bases lay outside the gene matches. CDR3 DNA sequence: TGTGCCAGCAGCCCGGGACTAGCTCGGGGGACCCAGTACTTC. Its protein product is CASSPGLARGTQYF. Combining the CDR3 with reference TRBV7-2 and TRBJ2-5 gives the whole variable domain GAGVSQSPSNKVTEKGKDVELRCDPISGHTALYWYRQSLGQGLEFLIYFQGNSAPDKSGLPSDRFSAERTGGSVSTLTIQRTQQEDSAVYLCASSPGLARGTQYFGPGTRLLVL.

This clonotype has just one count. The rearrangement uses TRBV5-1 and TRBJ2-5; tentative D call: TRBD2 (5 bases). Germline V gene sequence: CDR1 SGHRS, CDR2 YFSETQ. The length of the CDR3 is 14 residues. Trimming removed 4 bases at V and 5 bases at J, with 15 bases between. The CDR3: CASSGTSARETQYF. The CDR3 DNA sequence: TGCGCCAGCAGCGGAACTAGTGCCCGGGAGACCCAGTACTTC.

This clonotype occurred many times. The chain recombines TRBV12-3 or TRBV12-4 with TRBJ2-5, with 9 bases matching TRBD2. V lost 6 bases to trimming and J lost 2 bases; unmatched junction nucleotides: 7. This CDR3 is 15 amino acids long. The CDR3 region has the DNA TGTGCCAGCAGCCCCAGGACTAGCGTTCAAGAGACCCAGTACTTC. Its translation is CASSPRTSVQETQYF.

V and J are TRBV5-1 and TRBJ2-1; 11 bases fit TRBD2. With V trimmed by 4 bases and J by 10 bases, 10 bases remained unmatched. The CDR3 runs 15 residues. Germline CDR1 is SGHRS and CDR2 is YFSETQ. Here the CDR3 reads CASSISSGRIAEQFF. In DNA form, the CDR3 reads TGCGCCAGCAGCATATCTAGCGGGAGGATTGCGGAGCAGTTCTTC.

This clonotype showed up just a few times. The rearrangement uses TRBV20-1 and TRBJ1-5; unclear D gene. V gave up 3 bases and J gave up 6 bases, with 12 bases separating them. Germline V CDR1 and CDR2: DFQATT, SNEGSKA (reference sequence). This CDR3 comprises 13 residues. This chain's CDR3 is CSASPVFGQPQHF. CDR3 coding DNA: TGCAGTGCTAGTCCGGTTTTTGGTCAGCCCCAGCATTTT.

This clonotype was detected many times. This sequence joins TRBV6-2 or TRBV6-3 and TRBJ2-7; D remains unclear. The V gene's germline CDR1 is MNHEY and CDR2 SVGEGT. The CDR3 runs 15 residues. Trimming left V 4 bases short and J 0 bases short, with 13 bases between. Written as DNA, the CDR3 is TGTGCCAGCAGTTCCCCACGGCTTAGCTCCTACGAGCAGTACTTC. Translated, it gives CASSSPRLSSYEQYF.

This clonotype was seen ten or more times. CDR3 nucleotide sequence: TGTGCCAGCAGTCCGGACAGCGGCAATCAGCCCCAGCATTTT. Translating gives CASSPDSGNQPQHF. The chain recombines TRBV27 with TRBJ1-5; TRBD1 is a possible D gene (6 bases). The CDR3 totals 14 residues. The V and J ends lost 5 bases and 2 bases respectively, with 10 bases between them. Germline CDR1 is MNHEY and CDR2 is SMNVEV (reference sequence).

The V and J genes are TRBV12-3 or TRBV12-4 and TRBJ1-6, with a weak D call TRBD1 (5 bases). Deletions cut 6 bases from V and 14 bases from J, with 20 bases between. The CDR3 length is 14 residues. The CDR3 here is CASSLGQGGNTLHF. The CDR3 nucleotides are TGTGCCAGCAGCCTCGGACAAGGAGGTAACACCCTCCACTTT.

This sequence joins TRBV5-5 and TRBJ1-4; D is undetermined. Per the germline V gene, CDR1 is SGHKS and CDR2 is YYEKEE (reference sequence). There are 16 residues in the CDR3. The V and J ends lost 2 bases and 0 bases respectively, with 11 bases between them. The CDR3 region is CASSFSQRPTNEKLFF. The CDR3 bases are TGTGCCAGCAGCTTTTCACAGCGACCAACTAATGAAAAACTGTTTTTT.

This chain links TRBV7-2 with TRBJ2-3; D possibly uses TRBD1 or TRBD2 (5 bases each). CDR1 is SGHTA and CDR2 is FQGNSA in the germline V gene. V gave up 5 bases and J gave up 4 bases, with 16 bases separating them. The CDR3 covers 15 residues. The CDR3: CASSPRPGAPDTQYF. The CDR3 region has the DNA TGTGCCAGCAGCCCGCGGCCCGGGGCGCCAGATACGCAGTATTTT.

This clonotype was counted ten times or more. The chain recombines TRBV2 with TRBJ1-2; 10 bases fit TRBD1. The CDR3 is made up of 15 amino acids. Germline lookup yields CDR1 SNHLY and CDR2 FYNNEI. Germline trimming cut 8 bases from V and 2 bases from J; bases unmatched to any gene: 8. This CDR3 is CASQTTGGSNYGYTF. CDR3 sequence (DNA): TGTGCCAGCCAGACGACAGGGGGCTCGAACTATGGCTACACCTTC.

This clonotype was found many times. The V and J genes are TRBV2 and TRBJ1-5; D remains unclear. This CDR3 has 13 amino acids. V was shortened by 7 bases and J by 0 bases, with 7 bases between the two germline ends. Germline CDR1 and CDR2: SNHLY and FYNNEI. The CDR3 sequence: CASTLSSNQPQHF. CDR3 nucleotides: TGTGCCAGCACCCTCTCTAGCAATCAGCCCCAGCATTTT.

This chain joins TRBV5-1 and TRBJ2-7; tentative D call: TRBD1 (6 bases). The CDR3 loop spans 15 amino acids. Germline values: CDR1 SGHRS, CDR2 YFSETQ. The V end lost 5 bases, the J end lost 5 bases, and 20 bases lay between the germline ends. The CDR3 loop is CASSGDTGFADEQYF. The CDR3 bases are TGCGCCAGCAGTGGAGACACAGGGTTCGCGGACGAGCAGTACTTC.

The rearrangement joins TRBV19 to TRBJ2-7; 12 bases are shared with TRBD2. The CDR3 totals 22 residues. V was pared by 3 bases and J by 0 bases, with 21 bases of the junction left unmatched. The germline CDR1 and CDR2 sequences are LNHDA and SQIVND (reference sequence). The CDR3 protein is CASSMPRRGTSGFILSSYEQYF. The CDR3 DNA reads TGTGCCAGTAGTATGCCCCGCCGTGGGACTAGCGGGTTTATCCTGAGCTCCTACGAGCAGTACTTC.

The chain links TRBV30 to TRBJ1-1; D might be TRBD1 (5 bases). The V end was cut by 2 bases, the J end by 2 bases, with 6 bases between. Germline lookup yields CDR1 GTSNPN and CDR2 SVGIG (reference sequence). The length of the CDR3 is 12 residues. The CDR3: CAWSQGNTEAFF. In DNA, the CDR3 is TGTGCCTGGAGTCAGGGCAACACTGAAGCTTTCTTT.